A single sample is the source of the 32 T cell receptor beta chains below, sequenced in a study of blood T cell repertoires in COVID-19. The data were produced by immunoSEQ multiplex PCR, yet TCRdb's version contains in-frame clones alone and is incomplete. The data contain fewer than 200,000 clones, 70% to 90% of them singletons. The sequenced sample consisted of peripheral blood. Source of these receptors: an elderly woman with COVID-19, enrolled during active disease.

This rearrangement joins TRBV4-1 to TRBJ1-2; the D gene is possibly TRBD1 (5 bases). Germline CDR1 and CDR2: MGHRA and YSYEKL. V was trimmed by 0 bases and J by 8 bases, leaving 19 bases between them. The CDR3 runs to 16 residues. The CDR3 DNA reads as TGCGCCAGCAGCCAAGATCGGGGGGGAACTTTAGGAGGCTACACCTTC. Translating gives CASSQDRGGTLGGYTF.

V usage is TRBV2 and J usage is TRBJ1-2; D ambiguous. V lost 4 bases, J lost 9 bases, and 18 bases lay in between. CDR3 length: 14 amino acids. CDR1 SNHLY and CDR2 FYNNEI come from the germline V gene. CDR3 sequence (DNA): TGTGCCAGCAGTGGCGGCCTGCTCTTTTTACGCTACACCTTC. It codes for CASSGGLLFLRYTF.

The V gene is TRBV15, the J gene TRBJ2-5, with 8 bases lining up with TRBD1. The germline V gene encodes CDR1 LNHNV and CDR2 YYDKDF (reference sequence). The CDR3 has 15 residues. The V gene end was trimmed by 1 base and the J gene end by 3 bases; junction bases not matched to a gene: 4. DNA of the CDR3: TGTGCCACCAGCAGAGCCCCGACAGGGGAAGAGACCCAGTACTTC. This gives the protein CATSRAPTGEETQYF.

V gene TRBV19 combines with J gene TRBJ1-2; 7 nucleotides match TRBD1. V shed 7 bases and J 4 bases; nucleotides not matched to a gene: 6. The CDR3 contains 13 residues. In germline, CDR1 is LNHDA, CDR2 SQIVND (reference sequence). The CDR3 DNA is TGTGCCAGTACCCCTCACAGGGGCTATGGCTACACCTTC. It specifies CASTPHRGYGYTF.

V and J are TRBV10-1 and TRBJ1-4; possibly TRBD1 for D (6 bases). CDR3 size: 15 residues. Trimming stripped 10 bases from V and 4 bases from J, with 19 bases between. The germline gives CDR1 WNHNN, CDR2 SYGVQD (reference sequence). CDR3 in DNA: TGCGCCACCTTTCCGGACAGTCACCGTAATGAAAAACTGTTTTTT. It codes for CATFPDSHRNEKLFF.

This clone was recorded once. The V and J genes are TRBV7-3 and TRBJ2-3, with 9 bases identical to TRBD2. CDR3 length equals 15 residues. CDR1 and CDR2 (germline): SGHTA, FQGTGA. The V and J ends lost 7 bases and 3 bases, in that order; junction bases with no gene match: 8. CDR3 coding DNA: TGTGCCAGCAAGCCTAGCGGGATGAGGACAGATACGCAGTATTTT. It is translated as CASKPSGMRTDTQYF.

This clone was seen only a few times. The rearrangement uses TRBV3-1 (or the pseudogene TRBV3-2) and TRBJ1-4, with a weak D call TRBD1 (6 bases). The CDR3 sequence is 15 residues long. Germline lookup yields CDR1 LGHDT and CDR2 YNNKEL (reference sequence). The V and J ends lost 3 bases and 7 bases respectively, with 15 bases between them. In DNA form, the CDR3 reads TGTGCCAGCAGCCACCCGGGACAACTAAGTGAAAAACTGTTTTTT. As protein: CASSHPGQLSEKLFF.

V gene TRBV5-6 combines with J gene TRBJ2-1; 10 positions match TRBD1. V shed 4 bases, J shed 6 bases, and the junction held 7 bases outside the gene matches. CDR3 length equals 15 residues. Germline V gene sequence: CDR1 SGHDT, CDR2 YYEEEE. The CDR3 spells CASSPGRDRGNEQFF. The DNA of the CDR3 is TGTGCCAGCAGCCCGGGCCGGGACAGGGGCAATGAGCAGTTCTTC.

V is TRBV6-5 and J is TRBJ1-2; no clear D gene. V lost 7 bases, J lost 7 bases, and 13 bases lay in between. From germline, CDR1 is MNHEY and CDR2 SVGAGI. CDR3 length equals 12 residues. The CDR3 is CASKTPGGGYTF. The CDR3 DNA sequence: TGTGCCAGCAAAACCCCGGGTGGTGGCTACACCTTC.

This chain uses TRBV7-3 with TRBJ2-3; TRBD2 matches 10 bases. From germline, CDR1 is SGHTA and CDR2 FQGTGA. The CDR3 covers 14 residues. Trimming at V came to 4 bases and at J to 5 bases, leaving 3 bases not matched to a gene. The CDR3: CASSSSGSIDTQYF. The CDR3 nucleotides read TGTGCCAGCAGCTCTAGCGGGAGTATAGATACGCAGTATTTT.

The chain is built from TRBV6-5 and TRBJ2-4, with D possibly TRBD2 on 5 matching bases. The CDR3 length is 15 residues. The V end was cut by 6 bases, the J end by 0 bases, with 12 bases between. Looked up from germline, CDR1 is MNHEY and CDR2 is SVGAGI. The CDR3 protein is CASSRGSLAKNIQYF. In DNA, the CDR3 is TGTGCCAGCAGCCGGGGTTCACTAGCCAAAAACATTCAGTACTTC.

The V call is TRBV2, the J call TRBJ2-3, with a possible D match to TRBD2 (8 bases). Trimming stripped 9 bases from V and 2 bases from J, with 15 bases between. The CDR3 contains 14 residues. Germline V gene data show CDR1 as SNHLY and CDR2 as FYNNEI. The CDR3 DNA sequence: TGTGCCAGTAGCGGGACAGATCTCACAGATACGCAGTATTTT. Translating gives CASSGTDLTDTQYF.

V is TRBV7-6 and J is TRBJ2-7, with D uncertain. Between the trimmed V and J ends, which lost 5 bases and 1 base, there was a span of 12 bases. The CDR3 contains 14 residues. CDR1 is SGHVS, CDR2 FNYEAQ, per germline. The CDR3 sequence is CASSPSYRSYEQYF. CDR3 DNA: TGTGCCAGCAGCCCCTCCTACCGTTCCTACGAGCAGTACTTC.

This chain links TRBV28 with TRBJ1-2, with a weak D call TRBD1 (5 bases). V lost 5 bases and J 3 bases, leaving 16 bases between the germline ends. Germline-derived CDR1 and CDR2 are MDHEN and SYDVKM. The CDR3 sequence is 15 residues long. The CDR3 is CASSESGSRDYGYTF. The CDR3, as DNA: TGTGCCAGCAGTGAATCAGGAAGCAGGGACTATGGCTACACCTTC.

The sample holds a few counts of this clone. This rearrangement joins TRBV12-2 to TRBJ2-1; the table's D call, TRBD2, has no DNA check behind it. TRBV12-2 is recorded as a pseudogene. The CDR3 has 17 amino acids. CDR3 bases: TGTGCAAGTCGAGAGTATAGACTAGCGGGAGCTTGGAATGAGCAGTTCTTC. Translating it yields CASREYRLAGAWNEQFF.

The chain joins TRBV28 to TRBJ1-4; D is undetermined. V gave up 2 bases and J gave up 8 bases, with 21 bases separating them. The germline V gene encodes CDR1 MDHEN and CDR2 SYDVKM. The CDR3 is made up of 17 amino acids. In DNA form, the CDR3 reads TGTGCCAGCAGTTTAGGTCCTGCGGGATCGGCAGAAGAAAAACTGTTTTTT. Its protein is CASSLGPAGSAEEKLFF.

This sequence joins TRBV5-6 and TRBJ1-2; D might be TRBD1 (5 bases). V was pared by 3 bases and J by 3 bases, with 9 bases between. CDR1 and CDR2 from the germline V gene are SGHDT and YYEEEE. The CDR3 spans 13 residues. CDR3 protein: CASSSARDYGYTF. As DNA, the CDR3 is TGTGCCAGCAGCTCGGCCAGGGACTATGGCTACACCTTC.

This clone has just a few counts. This chain uses TRBV28 with TRBJ2-3, with 11 bases matching TRBD2. Germline V gene sequence: CDR1 MDHEN, CDR2 SYDVKM. The CDR3 runs to 20 residues. V gave up 8 bases and J gave up 1 base; unmatched junction bases: 20. In DNA form, the CDR3 reads TGTGCCAGCGGAGGTACACTCGGGACTAGCGGAGGGGGCCGCACAGATACGCAGTATTTT. Protein: CASGGTLGTSGGGRTDTQYF.

The chain carries TRBV7-3 and TRBJ1-4; D possibly corresponds to TRBD1 (5 bases). Germline V lookup: CDR1 SGHTA, CDR2 FQGTGA. The germline V and J ends were trimmed by 0 bases and 6 bases, with 8 bases remaining between them. The CDR3 covers 14 residues. The CDR3 region is CASSLTRADEKLFF. In DNA form, the CDR3 reads TGTGCCAGCAGCTTAACCAGGGCCGATGAAAAACTGTTTTTT.

The chain combines TRBV5-5 with TRBJ1-1; 8 nucleotides agree with TRBD1. The CDR3 covers 14 residues. In germline, CDR1 is SGHKS, CDR2 YYEKEE (reference sequence). With 4 bases clipped from V and 6 bases from J, the junction kept 8 bases outside the gene matches. The CDR3 is CASSQGQAAAEAFF. The CDR3 nucleotides are TGTGCCAGCAGCCAGGGACAGGCTGCGGCTGAAGCTTTCTTT.

The chain joins TRBV7-9 to TRBJ1-1; D is uncertain. The CDR3 runs to 13 residues. Germline V lookup: CDR1 SEHNR, CDR2 FQNEAQ (reference sequence). V shed 5 bases and J shed 1 base, with 8 bases lying between them. The CDR3 spells CASSPMQNTEAFF. In nucleotides, the CDR3 is TGTGCCAGCAGCCCTATGCAGAACACTGAAGCTTTCTTT.

The chain combines TRBV7-2 with TRBJ1-5, with TRBD1 matching 7 bases. Trimming removed 4 bases from V and 3 bases from J; junction bases left unmatched: 9. This CDR3 spans 16 amino acids. The germline gives CDR1 SGHTA, CDR2 FQGNSA. The CDR3 reads CASSSSRTGSNQPQHF. CDR3 sequence (DNA): TGTGCCAGCAGCTCATCACGGACAGGATCCAATCAGCCCCAGCATTTT. Complete variable domain (other parts from reference TRBV7-2 and TRBJ1-5): GAGVSQSPSNKVTEKGKDVELRCDPISGHTALYWYRQSLGQGLEFLIYFQGNSAPDKSGLPSDRFSAERTGGSVSTLTIQRTQQEDSAVYLCASSSSRTGSNQPQHFGDGTRLSIL.

The rearrangement uses TRBV6-4 and TRBJ1-1; D not certain. This CDR3 contains 13 residues. Trimming left V 10 bases short and J 1 base short, with 13 bases between. Germline lookup yields CDR1 MRHNA and CDR2 SNTAGT. The CDR3 DNA sequence: TGTGCCATCCTGCCCCGGGAGAACACTGAAGCTTTCTTT. Translating it yields CAILPRENTEAFF.

This chain uses TRBV15 with TRBJ1-2; unclear D gene. Germline V gives CDR1 LNHNV, CDR2 YYDKDF (reference sequence). V lost 2 bases and J lost 6, with 16 bases in between. The CDR3 is 15 amino acids. The CDR3 DNA reads TGTGCCACCAGCAGACAAGCCGCCGGGAGCCATGGCTACACCTTC. Translation gives CATSRQAAGSHGYTF.

The genes are TRBV10-1 and TRBJ2-1; 8 bases are shared with TRBD2. Per the germline V gene, CDR1 is WNHNN and CDR2 is SYGVQD (reference sequence). The CDR3 loop spans 17 amino acids. V trimming: 3 bases; J trimming: 5 bases; junction bases outside the gene matches: 12. CDR3 in DNA: TGCGCCAGCAGTGAAGTGGGGAGACTAGCGAGACACAATGAGCAGTTCTTC. This sequence encodes CASSEVGRLARHNEQFF.

CDR3 in amino acids: CASSFPTGLSTDTQYF. The CDR3 nucleotides are TGTGCCAGCAGCTTCCCCACGGGACTAAGCACAGATACGCAGTATTTT. V gene TRBV7-8 combines with J gene TRBJ2-3; 7 nucleotides match TRBD2. Germline-derived CDR1 and CDR2 are SGHVS and FQNEAQ. With 3 bases clipped from V and 0 bases from J, the junction kept 6 bases outside the gene matches. The CDR3 length is 16 residues.

The chain recombines TRBV12-3 or TRBV12-4 with TRBJ2-7, with D perhaps matching TRBD2 (6 bases). Trimming left V 5 bases short and J 3 bases short, with 11 bases between. The CDR3 consists of 13 residues. CDR3 sequence: CASSGGLHYEQYF. CDR3 nucleotides: TGTGCCAGCAGTGGGGGACTGCACTACGAGCAGTACTTC.

The chain combines TRBV9 with TRBJ1-4; TRBD1 is a possible D gene (5 bases). CDR1 and CDR2 (germline): SGDLS, YYNGEE. This CDR3 region has 14 residues. V was clipped by 3 bases and J by 0 bases, with 6 bases between them. CDR3 amino acids: CASSGQPTNEKLFF. The CDR3 DNA sequence: TGTGCCAGCAGCGGACAGCCAACTAATGAAAAACTGTTTTTT.

The genes are TRBV5-1 and TRBJ2-7; 11 positions match TRBD2. This CDR3 is 15 amino acids long. J gave up 3 bases and V 2 bases, and 4 bases lay outside the gene matches. Germline V lookup: CDR1 SGHRS, CDR2 YFSETQ. The CDR3 DNA follows: TGCGCCAGCAGCTTAACTAGCGGGGGACACTACGAGCAGTACTTC. It yields the protein CASSLTSGGHYEQYF.

This chain uses TRBV5-1 with TRBJ1-6; TRBD1 aligns across 9 bases. CDR3 length equals 14 residues. Trimming at V came to 4 bases and at J to 14 bases, leaving 10 bases not matched to a gene. Germline CDR1 and CDR2: SGHRS and YFSETQ. The chain's CDR3 is CASSQWDRASALHF. CDR3 in DNA: TGCGCCAGCAGCCAGTGGGACAGGGCCTCGGCCCTCCACTTT.

This chain joins TRBV19 and TRBJ2-1; D not resolved. Germline V lookup: CDR1 LNHDA, CDR2 SQIVND (reference sequence). The V and J ends lost 6 bases and 0 bases respectively, with 9 bases between them. The CDR3 runs to 14 residues. CDR3: CASRRYSSYNEQFF. The CDR3 DNA reads as TGTGCCAGTAGACGGTATAGCTCCTACAATGAGCAGTTCTTC.

The V call is TRBV19, the J call TRBJ1-5; D remains unclear. Per the germline V gene, CDR1 is LNHDA and CDR2 is SQIVND (reference sequence). Trimming left V 7 bases short and J 7 bases short, with 20 bases between. The CDR3 totals 15 residues. The DNA of the CDR3 is TGTGCCAGTAAACTATCGGCGGGTACCAGGCAGCCCCAGCATTTT. Residues: CASKLSAGTRQPQHF.